This T cell receptor (beta chain) stems from a study of a mutant IDH1 vaccine in newly diagnosed glioma. At the level of the study: Of treated patients, approximately 60% were men and roughly 38% women, averaging 40.4 years. Every participant had undergone radiotherapy, temozolomide, or both before, and most underwent both.

This clone was seen a single time. Sequencing used immunoSEQ multiplex PCR; TCRdb keeps in-frame clones, though not all of them. There are approximately 20,000 clones in the sample; approximately 85% occur only once, and around 5.8% lies in the top ten. Time point of the sample: baseline, week 1 (first vaccination visit). Treatment: pre-vaccination baseline after standard-of-care therapy. J gave up 4 bases and V 5 bases, and 13 bases lay outside the gene matches. CDR1 is LNHDA and CDR2 is SQIVND in the germline V gene (reference sequence). The CDR3 consists of 16 residues. The J gene is TRBJ1-2, the V gene TRBV19, with 7 nucleotides matching TRBD1. The origin of this receptor is a man aged 35-49 years with glioma. This specimen was PBMCs, taken from a glioma patient treated with radiotherapy, temozolomide or both. CDR3 nucleotides: TGTGCCAGTAGTTCTTCAGGACAGGTCAGGACCTATGGCTACACCTTC. This sequence encodes CASSSSGQVRTYGYTF.